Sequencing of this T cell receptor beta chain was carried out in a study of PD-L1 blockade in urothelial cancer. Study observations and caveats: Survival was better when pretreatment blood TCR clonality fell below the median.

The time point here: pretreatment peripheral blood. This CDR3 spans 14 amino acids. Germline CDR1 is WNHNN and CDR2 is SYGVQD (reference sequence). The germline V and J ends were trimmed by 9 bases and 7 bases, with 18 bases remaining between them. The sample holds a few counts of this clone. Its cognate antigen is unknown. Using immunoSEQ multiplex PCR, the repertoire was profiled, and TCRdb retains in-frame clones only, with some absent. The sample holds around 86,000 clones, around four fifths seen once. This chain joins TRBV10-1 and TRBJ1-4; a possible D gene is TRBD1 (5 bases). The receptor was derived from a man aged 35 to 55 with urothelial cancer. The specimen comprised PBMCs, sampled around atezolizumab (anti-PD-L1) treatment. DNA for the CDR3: TGCGCCAGAGTACTGCGAGGGGAGGGTGAAAAACTGTTTTTT. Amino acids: CARVLRGEGEKLFF.